Presented here are 19 T cell receptor beta chains from one specimen sequenced in a study of cytomegalovirus exposure and HLA in healthy donors. PCR was performed using 60 Vbeta and 13 Jbeta primers. Sequencing was performed with immunoSEQ multiplex PCR; in TCRdb, only in-frame clones are kept and a portion is missing. Of around 160,000 clones listed, nearly 80% are singletons. The sequenced sample consisted of PBMCs. Receptor source: a man aged 45-60 years in good health and CMV-seropositive.

On this clone itself: Other DNA sequences in this sample translate to the same CDR3. The CDR3 coding sequence is TGTGCCAGCAGCGTAGGATCAGGGGACATTCAGTACTTC. Amino acids: CASSVGSGDIQYF. The rearrangement joins TRBV9 to TRBJ2-4; a possible D gene is TRBD1 (6 bases). Germline CDR1 SGDLS, CDR2 YYNGEE. The CDR3 is 13 residues long. V dropped 0 bases and J dropped 8 bases, with 9 bases sitting between them.

The rearrangement links TRBV4-3 to TRBJ2-1; D is possibly TRBD1 (5 bases). This CDR3 has 13 residues. Germline V gene data show CDR1 as LGHNA and CDR2 as YSLEER. With 0 bases removed from V and 7 bases from J, the gap between germline ends came to 7 bases. The CDR3 region has the DNA TGCGCCAGCAGCCAAGAAACAGGTAATGAGCAGTTCTTC. It specifies CASSQETGNEQFF.

J is TRBJ1-3 and V is TRBV7-3, with D maybe TRBD1 (5 bases). Trimming removed 5 bases at V and 1 base at J, with 12 bases between. From germline, CDR1 is SGHTA and CDR2 FQGTGA. The CDR3 runs to 15 residues. The chain's CDR3 is CASSPNGGSGNTIYF. The CDR3 region has the DNA TGTGCCAGCAGCCCAAACGGGGGTTCTGGAAACACCATATATTTT.

This rearrangement joins TRBV28 to TRBJ2-2; D unclear. This CDR3 contains 17 residues. Trimming pared 6 bases from V and 5 bases from J, leaving 22 bases between. The V gene's germline CDR1 is MDHEN and CDR2 SYDVKM. The CDR3 is CASSSKAGFSRTGELFF. The CDR3 DNA sequence: TGTGCCAGCAGCTCGAAGGCTGGGTTTTCGAGGACCGGGGAGCTGTTTTTT.

This chain joins TRBV28 and TRBJ1-5, with no clear D. Germline loops: CDR1 MDHEN, CDR2 SYDVKM. The CDR3 extends over 14 amino acids. V shed 8 bases and J shed 6 bases, with 17 bases lying between them. Here the CDR3 reads CASRPFGEAQPQHF. The CDR3 DNA reads as TGTGCCAGCCGCCCCTTCGGGGAGGCTCAGCCCCAGCATTTT.

The rearrangement links TRBV10-3 to TRBJ1-2, with D hard to call. Germline V gives CDR1 ENHRY, CDR2 SYGVKD. CDR3 length: 15 residues. V shed 0 bases and J shed 0 bases, with 8 bases lying between them. The CDR3 coding sequence is TGTGCCATCAGTGAGTCGAACCCAGCTAACTATGGCTACACCTTC. Its protein is CAISESNPANYGYTF.

This chain uses TRBV5-6 with TRBJ2-2; D gene uncertain. V lost 1 base to trimming and J lost 2 bases, with 6 bases between them. The CDR3 is 14 residues long. In germline, CDR1 is SGHDT, CDR2 YYEEEE. CDR3 protein: CASSLSPNTGELFF. In DNA form, the CDR3 reads TGTGCCAGCAGCTTGTCCCCTAACACCGGGGAGCTGTTTTTT.

This rearrangement joins TRBV6-1 to TRBJ2-7; 9 bases match TRBD1. The V gene's germline CDR1 is MNHNS and CDR2 SASEGT. This CDR3 is built from 12 residues. After removal of 7 bases from V and 6 bases from J, the junction contained 4 bases not matched to a gene. The CDR3 sequence: CASTLTGGEQYV. Here the CDR3 DNA reads TGTGCCAGCACCCTGACAGGGGGCGAGCAGTACGTC.

There are many counts of this clone. The chain links TRBV6-5 to TRBJ1-2; 9 bases fit TRBD1. The germline V gene has CDR1 MNHEY and CDR2 SVGAGI. The junction had 4 bases not matched to a gene; V was cut back by 6 bases and J by 2 bases. The CDR3 runs 14 residues. The CDR3 bases are TGTGCCAGCAGACCCGGGACAGGGAACTATGGCTACACCTTC. Amino acid sequence: CASRPGTGNYGYTF.

The rearrangement joins TRBV4-1 to TRBJ1-2; TRBD1 matches 7 bases. Trimming removed 3 bases from V and 6 bases from J; junction bases left unmatched: 7. Germline loops: CDR1 MGHRA, CDR2 YSYEKL. The CDR3 runs 14 residues. CDR3 residues: CASSHPPDRHGYTF. CDR3 sequence (DNA): TGCGCCAGCAGCCATCCGCCGGACAGGCATGGCTACACCTTC.

This chain joins TRBV7-6 and TRBJ2-1; 7 nucleotides match TRBD1. J was trimmed by 6 bases and V by 4 bases; bases with no gene match: 6. The CDR3 is 14 amino acids. Looked up from germline, CDR1 is SGHVS and CDR2 is FNYEAQ. The CDR3 DNA follows: TGTGCCAGCAGCTCCGGGACAGCCGTCAATGAGCAGTTCTTC. It encodes CASSSGTAVNEQFF.

V gene TRBV19 combines with J gene TRBJ2-7, with 10 bases lining up with TRBD1. The CDR3 has 13 amino acids. The V gene's germline CDR1 is LNHDA and CDR2 SQIVND (reference sequence). J was trimmed by 4 bases and V by 11 bases; bases with no gene match: 8. The CDR3 sequence is CASGGQGLYEQYF. The CDR3 DNA reads TGTGCCTCCGGGGGACAGGGGCTTTACGAGCAGTACTTC.

V gene TRBV9 combines with J gene TRBJ2-7, with 8 bases lining up with TRBD2. The CDR3 is made up of 15 amino acids. Germline assignment: CDR1 SGDLS and CDR2 YYNGEE. The V gene end was trimmed by 4 bases and the J gene end by 7 bases; junction bases not matched to a gene: 13. This CDR3 reads CASSRGERGPLEQYF. The CDR3 region has the DNA TGTGCCAGCAGCAGGGGGGAGCGGGGGCCCTTGGAGCAGTACTTC.

The V and J genes are TRBV27 and TRBJ2-7, with D perhaps TRBD2 (5 bases). The V end lost 9 bases, the J end lost 3 bases, and 15 bases lay between the germline ends. Germline V gives CDR1 MNHEY, CDR2 SMNVEV (reference sequence). This CDR3 has 13 residues. The CDR3 loop reads CASRGASIYEQYV. The CDR3 nucleotides read TGTGCCAGTCGAGGCGCTAGCATCTACGAGCAGTACGTC.

This chain uses TRBV5-6 with TRBJ2-7, with 8 nucleotides matching TRBD1. The V gene's germline CDR1 is SGHDT and CDR2 YYEEEE. The CDR3 runs to 15 residues. V shed 4 bases and J 4 bases; nucleotides not matched to a gene: 10. CDR3 protein: CASSRPPTGGYEQYF. The CDR3, as DNA: TGTGCCAGCAGCCGCCCCCCCACAGGGGGGTACGAGCAGTACTTC. The full variable domain, its missing parts supplied by reference TRBV5-6 and TRBJ2-7, is DAGVTQSPTHLIKTRGQQVTLRCSPKSGHDTVSWYQQALGQGPQFIFQYYEEEERQRGNFPDRFSGHQFPNYSSELNVNALLLGDSALYLCASSRPPTGGYEQYFGPGTRLTVT.

J is TRBJ1-1 and V is TRBV7-2; D not certain. V lost 1 base and J 6 bases, leaving 6 bases between the germline ends. Germline CDR1 is SGHTA and CDR2 is FQGNSA. CDR3 length equals 12 residues. CDR3 sequence: CASSLGFAEAFF. The CDR3 DNA follows: TGTGCCAGCAGCTTAGGTTTCGCTGAAGCTTTCTTT.

The chain links TRBV19 to TRBJ2-3; TRBD1 aligns across 8 bases. Per germline, CDR1 LNHDA and CDR2 SQIVND (reference sequence). The V segment lost 10 bases and the J segment 3 bases; nucleotides outside the gene matches: 9. The length of the CDR3 is 14 residues. In nucleotides, the CDR3 is TGTGCCACCTCATCAAACAGGGGGACAGATACGCAGTATTTT. This encodes CATSSNRGTDTQYF. The full variable domain, its missing parts supplied by reference TRBV19 and TRBJ2-3, is DGGITQSPKYLFRKEGQNVTLSCEQNLNHDAMYWYRQDPGQGLRLIYYSQIVNDFQKGDIAEGYSVSREKKESFPLTVTSAQKNPTAFYLCATSSNRGTDTQYFGPGTRLTVL.

V usage is TRBV5-8 and J usage is TRBJ1-1; D unresolved. The CDR3 runs 16 residues. Germline values: CDR1 SGHTS, CDR2 YDEGEE. Trimming removed 4 bases from V and 5 bases from J, with 21 bases in between. The CDR3 reads CASSPRVSTGNTEAFF. The DNA of the CDR3 is TGTGCCAGCAGCCCGAGGGTCTCAACGGGCAATACTGAAGCTTTCTTT.

V gene TRBV4-2 combines with J gene TRBJ2-2; D perhaps matches TRBD1 (5 bases). This CDR3 comprises 17 residues. Germline CDR1 is LGHNA and CDR2 is YNFKEQ. Trimming left V 0 bases short and J 1 base short, with 12 bases between. This CDR3 reads CASSQEGRAENTGELFF. The DNA of the CDR3 is TGTGCCAGCAGCCAAGAAGGCAGGGCGGAGAACACCGGGGAGCTGTTTTTT.